This T cell receptor (beta chain) was documented in a study of control samples from healthy donors and cancer patients. Profiling relied on immunoSEQ multiplex PCR, and the TCRdb table lists in-frame clones only, not all of them. The repertoire holds tens of thousands of clones, with approximately 90% as singletons. Between the trimmed V and J ends, which lost 8 bases and 0 bases, there was a span of 14 bases. The CDR3 sequence is 15 residues long. Looked up from germline, CDR1 is MNHEY and CDR2 is SVGAGI. The sample taken for sequencing was blood. The TCR sequence derives from a woman aged 70 to 79 in good health. The chain combines TRBV6-5 with TRBJ1-5, with TRBD1 as a possible D gene (5 bases). The CDR3 loop is CASGNGAISNQPQHF. CDR3 sequence (DNA): TGTGCCAGCGGTAACGGGGCGATTAGCAATCAGCCCCAGCATTTT.